The entry that follows covers one T cell receptor (beta chain) sequence. The sample belongs to a study of blood T cells in healthy people across ages. In the study overall: Template switching picked up about one barcoded beta molecule for each two T cells.

The use of a sample-barcoded 5' primer and a J-beta primer mix characterized a second PCR of about 7 to 12 cycles. TCRdb independently ran MiXCR on the 5' RACE reads; one entry per CDR3 protein. Of around 1.7 million distinct CDR3 sequences listed, roughly 27% are singletons. The CDR3 contains 16 residues. In germline, CDR1 is SGHRS, CDR2 YFSETQ. With V trimmed by 4 bases and J by 9 bases, 9 bases remained unmatched. The rearrangement links TRBV5-1 to TRBJ2-1, with TRBD2 matching over 14 bases. This clonotype originated in a woman in her twenties or thirties in good health. Sequencing was done on a sample of blood. CDR3 DNA sequence: TGCGCCAGCAGCCGAGCCCCGGGACTAGCGGGAGCTGAGCAGTTCTTC. It specifies CASSRAPGLAGAEQFF.